This TCR beta chain was profiled in a study of T cells in narcolepsy. Study outcomes and limitations: Blood of same and different patients, but not healthy controls, reportedly held recurring autoreactive clonotypes.

Germline V CDR1 and CDR2: SGHRS, YFSETQ. Trimming cost V 4 bases and J 8 bases; bases outside gene matches: 5. The CDR3 totals 14 residues. Points on this clone: Antigen specificity is unknown.

The protocol was immunoSEQ multiplex PCR, while the TCRdb copy is restricted to in-frame clones and leaves out a portion. Of roughly 20,000 clones in the sample, 75% to 90% were seen once. V and J are TRBV5-1 and TRBJ2-1; TRBD2 matches 11 bases. The TCR sequence derives from a human donor in good health. Sequencing was performed on memory (CD45RA-) CD4+ T cells from blood. CDR3 nucleotides: TGCGCCAGCAGCGGTAGCGGGAGGGCCGATGAGCAGTTCTTC. Translating it yields CASSGSGRADEQFF.